The entry that follows covers one T cell receptor beta chain sequence. This clone has a single count. Its antigen target is currently unknown. No much larger clone exists at a distance of one base, and base qualities are not known. The CDR3 regions of human TCRbeta chains were analyzed by immunosequencing. As for the original processing: Repertoire TCRs were matched against a reference library of SARS-CoV-2-specific TCRs generated with the MIRA antigen-specificity platform. Breadth was defined as the fraction of unique TCRs that were SARS-CoV-2-associated, and depth was defined as the fraction of total T cells that were SARS-CoV-2-associated. Using the MIRA data, each spike-specific TCR was assigned both to the spike region to which the TCR was reactive and to a CD4 or CD8 class. Log10-transformed breadth and depth values were compared by one-way ANOVA with Sidak's multiple comparisons tests. Entries here come from immuneACCESS through TCRdb and include only in-frame sequences with V and J called. Some clones fail to appear in such tables; in the studies checked, an unresolved V gene covers under half of the shortfall, and the cause of the remainder is unknown. The DNA was the basis for D and trimming; V, J and clone size are from that table. The sample includes about 130,000 clones, with roughly nine tenths observed a single time. Roughly a tenth of the sample goes to the ten largest clones.

The sample's time point label, in plain terms: about 28 days (+/-7) after the second vaccine dose. AZD1222 recipients whose second dose came at about 4 weeks and those whose second dose came at about 12 weeks were combined into one group, since spike-specific TCR depth and breadth did not differ between the two schedules. The vaccinee samples were drawn from two UK trials, COV001 and COV002, one of which was a single-blind randomized controlled phase 2/3 trial testing AZD1222 (ChAdOx1 nCoV-19) in healthy adults. For TCRbeta chain sequencing, PBMC samples from trial participants were taken at day 0 and at day 28 after the second dose. This sample is drawn from a study of T cell responses to AZD1222 COVID-19 vaccine (dated by TCRdb to about 2021). In terms of the full investigation: A total of just over 230 trial participants underwent TCR sequencing, of whom some 200 had received two doses of AZD1222 and approximately 25 had received two doses of the MenACWY control vaccine. Enrollment into the trials was organized by age into subgroups of 18-55, 56-69 and 70-plus years, and those subgroups contained roughly 150, 30 and 60 TCR-sequenced participants, respectively.

General study outcomes and caveats: Because no day 14 peak-response samples were available, repertoires were characterized only after the peak T cell response. The vaccine-associated CD4 TCRs covered the entire spike protein, and the dominant responses fell in regions 160-218 and 743-854. After two AZD1222 doses, both the breadth and the depth of spike-specific TCRs were significantly higher than at day 0 and than in MenACWY recipients. Only a handful of AZD1222 recipients were SARS-CoV-2 seropositive at baseline, limiting conclusions about previously exposed vaccinees. Reportedly, almost half of the unique spike-specific TCRs recognized epitopes lying outside the regions that are mutated in the B.1.351 and B.1.1.7 variants. Participants were mostly white British and included more females than males, and it was suggested by the authors that clonal diversity may have been underestimated. The 56-69-year group was small, and its depth increase did not reach significance, likely because of low power.

The material was peripheral blood, obtained 28 days after the second AZD1222 dose. This receptor was obtained from an adult who received the AZD1222 COVID-19 vaccine.

The CDR3 loop reads CASAQGAETQYF. The nucleotides read TGTGCCAGCGCGCAGGGCGCGGAGACCCAGTACTTC. The chain is made from TRBV6-6 and TRBJ2-5; 5 matching bases give a weak D call of TRBD1. From the germline V gene (reference sequence), CDR1 is MNHNY and CDR2 is SVGAGI. The CDR3, from cysteine to phenylalanine, totals 12 residues. Of all the DNA, just the CDR3 is kept, 36 bases in frame from base 1. V and J are truncated by 8 bases and 5 bases respectively, leaving an intervening sequence of 12 bases.